This T cell receptor (beta chain) was captured in a study of siplizumab effects on memory and regulatory T cells. Points from the study as a whole: Roughly 80-96% of proliferating CD4+ or CD8+ clones defied assignment to a naive or memory phenotype.

The germline gives CDR1 KGHSH, CDR2 LQKENI. There are 15 residues in the CDR3. The germline V and J ends were trimmed by 3 bases and 2 bases, with 12 bases remaining between them. The repertoire was sequenced with immunoSEQ multiplex PCR; TCRdb's copy has only in-frame clones and lacks some. This sample yields around 110,000 clones, of which roughly 94% are seen a single time; about 1.8% belongs to the top ten. Notes on this clone: Its antigen is undetermined.

The chain carries TRBV18 and TRBJ2-3; possibly TRBD2 for D (6 bases). Sequencing was carried out using non-Treg CD4+ T cells sorted from blood. The TCR originated in a human donor in good health. The DNA for the CDR3 is TGTGCCAGCTCACCTTTAGCGGCATACACAGATACGCAGTATTTT. Translated: CASSPLAAYTDTQYF.